The T cell receptor (beta chain) under discussion was sequenced for a study of control samples from healthy donors and cancer patients. Germline V gene data show CDR1 as LNHDA and CDR2 as SQIVND (reference sequence). This CDR3 contains 14 residues. The V gene lost 1 base and the J gene lost 1 base, with 6 bases spanning the gap. The sample holds a few counts of this clone. Here immunoSEQ multiplex PCR was the method, and the copy in TCRdb shows in-frame clones only, minus some. The sample lists fewer than 200,000 clones; 85% to 90% were seen once. This sequence was found in a woman in her fifties or sixties in good health. The chain uses TRBV19 and TRBJ2-3, with a weak D call TRBD1 (5 bases). Sequencing was performed on blood. The CDR3 loop is CASSIVQGTDTQYF. CDR3 DNA: TGTGCCAGTAGTATAGTACAGGGCACAGATACGCAGTATTTT. The whole variable domain, remainder taken from reference TRBV19 and TRBJ2-3, is DGGITQSPKYLFRKEGQNVTLSCEQNLNHDAMYWYRQDPGQGLRLIYYSQIVNDFQKGDIAEGYSVSREKKESFPLTVTSAQKNPTAFYLCASSIVQGTDTQYFGPGTRLTVL.